This record concerns one T cell receptor (beta chain) sequence. This record belongs to a study of neoadjuvant anti-PD-1 for oral cavity cancer. Study information: Patients without progression received a fourth nivolumab dose around day 43, then surgical resection on days 50-56.

As for time point: after neoadjuvant nivolumab, at surgical resection. These newly diagnosed stage II-IVA oral cavity squamous cell carcinoma patients had no prior systemic or radiation treatment. Some clones are missing from TCRdb's copy, which holds only in-frame ones; the method was immunoSEQ multiplex PCR. Here the sample spans approximately 5,700 clones, 45% to 65% being singletons. Germline V gives CDR1 MNHEY, CDR2 SMNVEV (reference sequence). J gave up 7 bases and V 8 bases, and 16 bases lay outside the gene matches. The CDR3 has 15 amino acids. The clonotype comes from a person between 40 and 85 years old with oral cavity squamous cell carcinoma. This specimen consisted of tumor tissue, obtained after nivolumab (anti-PD-1) treatment. The chain links TRBV27 to TRBJ1-1; 7 nucleotides match TRBD1. CDR3 protein: CASSPSPRQGDEAFF. The DNA of the CDR3 is TGTGCCAGCTCCCCGTCCCCCAGACAGGGTGATGAAGCTTTCTTT.